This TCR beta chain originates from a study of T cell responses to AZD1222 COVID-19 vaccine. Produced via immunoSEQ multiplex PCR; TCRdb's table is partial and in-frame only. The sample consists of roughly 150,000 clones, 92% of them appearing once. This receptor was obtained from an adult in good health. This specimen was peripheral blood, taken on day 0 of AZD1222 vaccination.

In DNA form, the CDR3 reads TGTGCCAGTAGTACCACTAGCGGAAATTACAATGAGCAGTTCTTC. This translates into CASSTTSGNYNEQFF. V and J are TRBV19 and TRBJ2-1; 8 bases match TRBD2. CDR1 is LNHDA, CDR2 SQIVND, per germline (reference sequence). Trimming removed 4 bases from V and 4 bases from J; junction bases left unmatched: 6. This CDR3 region has 15 residues. Together with reference TRBV19 and TRBJ2-1, the CDR3 gives the full variable domain: DGGITQSPKYLFRKEGQNVTLSCEQNLNHDAMYWYRQDPGQGLRLIYYSQIVNDFQKGDIAEGYSVSREKKESFPLTVTSAQKNPTAFYLCASSTTSGNYNEQFFGPGTRLTVL.